Listed here are 8 T cell receptor beta chains from one sample, sequenced in a study of CD8 T cells in Susac syndrome. The authors reverse transcribed roughly 0.5 to 1 ug RNA with random hexamers. TCRdb itself ran the immunoSEQ multiplex PCR reads through MiXCR, one entry per CDR3 protein. The top ten clones hold roughly 0.14% of a sample with over 100,000 distinct CDR3 sequences, 96% of them seen once. Source material: CD4+ T cells from PBMCs. Receptors were obtained from a human donor with Susac syndrome.

The chain uses TRBV29-1 and TRBJ2-7; D gene unclear. Germline loops: CDR1 SQVTM, CDR2 ANQGSEA. With 4 bases removed from V and 3 bases from J, the gap between germline ends came to 7 bases. This CDR3 contains 11 residues. The CDR3 reads CSVVHNYEQYF. As DNA, the CDR3 is TGCAGCGTTGTCCATAACTACGAGCAGTACTTC.

This chain joins TRBV20-1 and TRBJ2-5; 9 nucleotides align to TRBD1. This CDR3 region has 13 residues. Germline V gene lookup returns CDR1 DFQATT and CDR2 SNEGSKA (reference sequence). V lost 6 bases, J lost 5 bases, and 7 bases stayed unmatched. CDR3 residues: CSATDRGRETQYF. Here the CDR3 DNA reads TGCAGTGCGACCGACAGGGGGAGGGAGACCCAGTACTTC.

This sequence joins TRBV9 and TRBJ1-1; no clear D. Per germline, CDR1 SGDLS and CDR2 YYNGEE. This CDR3 contains 11 residues. V was cut by 0 bases and J by 11 bases, with 8 bases left in between. CDR3 region: CASSVGAVAFF. DNA of the CDR3: TGTGCCAGCAGCGTAGGGGCTGTTGCTTTCTTT.

The rearrangement links TRBV6-1 to TRBJ2-3, with TRBD1 matching over 7 bases. The CDR3 length is 16 residues. J lost 0 bases, V lost 6 bases, and 9 bases had no gene match. Germline V lookup: CDR1 MNHNS, CDR2 SASEGT. DNA for the CDR3: TGTGCCAGCAGCGTTGGGACAGATCCTAGCACAGATACGCAGTATTTT. Translation gives CASSVGTDPSTDTQYF.

The chain recombines TRBV2 with TRBJ2-1, with TRBD1 matching over 8 bases. With 6 bases clipped from V and 3 bases from J, the junction kept 4 bases outside the gene matches. Germline lookup yields CDR1 SNHLY and CDR2 FYNNEI. CDR3 length equals 14 residues. The CDR3 reads CASRGQERYNEQFF. The CDR3 DNA follows: TGTGCCAGCAGGGGACAGGAGCGCTACAATGAGCAGTTCTTC. The full variable domain, completed using reference TRBV2 and TRBJ2-1, is EPEVTQTPSHQVTQMGQEVILRCVPISNHLYFYWYRQILGQKVEFLVSFYNNEISEKSEIFDDQFSVERPDGSNFTLKIRSTKLEDSAMYFCASRGQERYNEQFFGPGTRLTVL.

The rearrangement joins TRBV7-2 to TRBJ2-2; 10 bases match TRBD2. The CDR3 spans 16 residues. CDR1 and CDR2 (germline): SGHTA, FQGNSA. V gave up 2 bases and J gave up 7 bases; unmatched junction bases: 7. CDR3 sequence (DNA): TGTGCCAGCAGCTTACGACTAGCGGGTCAAGGCGGGGAGCTGTTTTTT. Amino acid sequence: CASSLRLAGQGGELFF.

This chain uses TRBV15 with TRBJ2-7, with 9 nucleotides matching TRBD2. Germline V gene sequence: CDR1 LNHNV, CDR2 YYDKDF (reference sequence). The CDR3 is 16 residues long. With V trimmed by 1 base and J by 6 bases, 10 bases remained unmatched. CDR3 sequence reads: CATSRGVWREGGEQYF. The CDR3 nucleotides are TGTGCCACCAGCAGAGGGGTCTGGCGGGAGGGAGGCGAGCAGTACTTC.

This chain links TRBV7-2 with TRBJ2-3; the D is unclear. CDR1 SGHTA and CDR2 FQGNSA come from the germline V gene. There are 15 residues in the CDR3. The ends were cut back, 7 bases at V and 1 base at J, with 15 bases in the middle. As DNA, the CDR3 is TGTGCCAGCACCCTTGACCGGGTTCGCACAGATACGCAGTATTTT. Amino acid sequence: CASTLDRVRTDTQYF.